This is a list of T cell receptor beta chains from one sample in a study of memory B cells and T cells in multiple sclerosis. Sequenced by immunoSEQ multiplex PCR; TCRdb stores in-frame clones only, minus some. The sample includes 40,000 to 50,000 clones, roughly 87% of them seen just once. The antigens these receptors bind are not known. Sequences were obtained from PBMCs from blood kept in culture. All receptors derive from a human donor with multiple sclerosis. The CDR3 runs from the conserved cysteine through the conserved F or W. D genes are given only for firm matches. Clone size is given for some rows only: seen once, a few or many times, or a class if the clone is expanded.

.	TRBV6-1	TRBJ2-7	.	CASSNSQGGPQYF	TGTGCCAGCAGTAACTCACAGGGTGGACCGCAGTACTTC
.	TRBV29-1	TRBJ2-7	TRBD1	CSVGTGEYEQYF	TGCAGCGTGGGGACAGGGGAGTACGAGCAGTACTTC
.	TRBV19	TRBJ1-5	.	CASSIHGKGQPQHF	TGTGCCAGTAGTATTCACGGGAAAGGTCAGCCCCAGCATTTT
.	TRBV5-6	TRBJ1-5	.	CASSPRDVDSNQPQHF	TGTGCCAGCAGCCCCAGGGACGTAGATAGCAATCAGCCCCAGCATTTT
.	TRBV29-1	TRBJ2-1	.	CSVELALGDEQFF	TGCAGCGTTGAGTTGGCCCTGGGCGATGAGCAGTTCTTC
once	TRBV6-6	TRBJ2-5	.	CASSYWVETQYF	TGTGCCAGCAGTTACTGGGTAGAGACCCAGTACTTC
.	TRBV6-1	TRBJ1-3	TRBD1	CASSPGTGPGNTIYF	TGTGCCAGCAGCCCCGGGACAGGTCCTGGAAACACCATATATTTT
once	TRBV4-1	TRBJ2-3	TRBD2	CASSRATSGDTDTQYF	TGCGCCAGCAGCCGAGCGACTAGCGGGGACACAGATACGCAGTATTTT
.	TRBV14	TRBJ2-7	.	CASSHNGDPYEQYF	TGTGCCAGCAGCCATAACGGGGACCCCTACGAGCAGTACTTC
.	TRBV2	TRBJ2-2	.	CASVSLTGELFF	TGTGCCAGCGTGTCGCTTACCGGGGAGCTGTTTTTT
.	TRBV11-2	TRBJ2-7	TRBD2	CASSLAPSGAYEQYF	TGTGCCAGCAGCTTAGCGCCCAGCGGGGCCTACGAGCAGTACTTC
.	TRBV6-1	TRBJ1-2	TRBD1	CASIEAGQGANGYTF	TGTGCCAGCATCGAGGCGGGACAGGGGGCGAACGGCTACACCTTC
.	TRBV7-2	TRBJ2-2	.	CASSPQGRVTGELFF	TGTGCCAGCAGCCCCCAGGGGCGAGTGACCGGGGAGCTGTTTTTT
.	TRBV27	TRBJ2-7	TRBD1	CASSLIQGAGEQYF	TGTGCCAGCAGTTTAATCCAGGGGGCAGGAGAGCAGTACTTC
.	TRBV30	TRBJ2-1	.	CAWSRSAGSYNEQFF	TGTGCCTGGAGTCGCTCTGCTGGGTCCTACAATGAGCAGTTCTTC
.	TRBV10-3	TRBJ2-7	.	CAISPDDSYEQYF	TGTGCCATCAGTCCCGATGATTCCTACGAGCAGTACTTC
.	TRBV11-2	TRBJ2-5	.	CASSFAQSVETQYF	TGTGCCAGCAGCTTCGCCCAGTCCGTAGAGACCCAGTACTTC
.	TRBV6-6	TRBJ1-2	TRBD1	CASSGGQNYGYTF	TGTGCCAGCAGTGGGGGACAGAACTATGGCTACACCTTC
.	TRBV30	TRBJ1-4	.	CAWRSWGAGEKLFF	TGTGCCTGGAGGTCGTGGGGCGCGGGGGAAAAACTGTTTTTT
.	TRBV9	TRBJ1-1	TRBD1	CASSGTGGNTEAFF	TGTGCCAGCAGCGGAACAGGGGGAAACACTGAAGCTTTCTTT
.	TRBV6-6	TRBJ2-7	.	CASSPLLQGSYEQYF	TGTGCCAGCAGTCCCCTTCTGCAGGGCTCCTACGAGCAGTACTTC
few	TRBV11-3	TRBJ2-3	.	CASSLVRTDTQYF	TGTGCCAGCAGCTTAGTCCGAACAGATACGCAGTATTTT
.	TRBV30	TRBJ1-1	.	CAWQAGYTEAFF	TGTGCCTGGCAAGCAGGGTATACTGAAGCTTTCTTT
.	TRBV13	TRBJ2-1	TRBD2	CASSSSSGGDYNEQFF	TGTGCCAGCAGCTCATCTAGCGGGGGGGACTACAATGAGCAGTTCTTC
.	TRBV11-3	TRBJ1-5	.	CASSFSGFNQPQHF	TGTGCCAGCAGCTTTTCAGGTTTCAATCAGCCCCAGCATTTT
few	TRBV7-9	TRBJ1-2	.	CASSLEQGGYTF	TGTGCCAGCAGCTTAGAACAGGGTGGCTACACCTTC
.	TRBV5-1	TRBJ2-7	.	CASSPGSTYEQYF	TGCGCCAGCAGCCCTGGATCAACCTACGAGCAGTACTTC
few	TRBV19	TRBJ1-6	.	CASIMGGGSPLHF	TGTGCCAGTATCATGGGGGGGGGTTCACCCCTCCACTTT
.	TRBV30	TRBJ1-3	.	CAWRGGGNTIYF	TGTGCCTGGAGAGGAGGAGGAAACACCATATATTTT
.	TRBV9	TRBJ2-7	.	CASSVGQRYEQYF	TGTGCCAGCAGCGTAGGGCAACGCTACGAGCAGTACTTC
.	TRBV5-1	TRBJ1-5	.	CASSPEHSNQPQHF	TGCGCCAGCAGCCCAGAGCATAGCAATCAGCCCCAGCATTTT
.	TRBV6-6	TRBJ2-7	TRBD2	CASSPLAVNEQYF	TGTGCCAGCAGTCCACTAGCGGTGAACGAGCAGTACTTC
.	TRBV9	TRBJ2-2	.	CASSLGGNTGELFF	TGTGCCAGCAGCCTGGGGGGGAACACCGGGGAGCTGTTTTTT
.	TRBV27	TRBJ2-1	TRBD1	CASSRLRDRGRHNEQFF	TGTGCCAGCAGTCGACTCCGGGACAGGGGGCGCCACAATGAGCAGTTCTTC
.	TRBV19	TRBJ1-5	TRBD1	CASSFQGDNQPQHF	TGTGCCAGTAGCTTCCAGGGGGACAATCAGCCCCAGCATTTT
.	TRBV7-9	TRBJ1-6	.	CASSFWQGNSPLHF	TGTGCCAGCAGCTTCTGGCAGGGTAATTCACCCCTCCACTTT
.	TRBV9	TRBJ2-1	TRBD2	CASSEQAGAYNEQFF	TGTGCCAGCAGCGAACAAGCGGGGGCGTACAATGAGCAGTTCTTC
.	TRBV18	TRBJ2-3	.	CASSPTDTQYF	TGTGCCAGCTCACCCACAGATACGCAGTATTTT
few	TRBV19	TRBJ2-3	TRBD1	CASSTPGQGLGDTQYF	TGTGCCAGTAGTACTCCGGGACAGGGATTGGGAGATACGCAGTATTTT
.	TRBV30	TRBJ2-1	TRBD1	CAWSPGQVYNEQFF	TGTGCCTGGTCCCCGGGACAGGTATACAATGAGCAGTTCTTC
.	TRBV5-6	TRBJ2-6	TRBD2	CASSLGLAGVTSGANVLTF	TGTGCCAGCAGCTTGGGACTAGCGGGGGTTACCTCTGGGGCCAACGTCCTGACTTTC
medium-sized	TRBV18	TRBJ1-1	.	CASAETAYDTEAFF	TGTGCCAGCGCCGAGACAGCGTATGACACTGAAGCTTTCTTT
.	TRBV11-2	TRBJ2-7	.	CASSLVVFSSSYEQYF	TGTGCCAGCAGCTTAGTGGTTTTTAGCAGCTCCTACGAGCAGTACTTC
.	TRBV15	TRBJ1-6	TRBD1	CATSRGTGENSPLHF	TGTGCCACCAGCAGAGGTACAGGGGAAAATTCACCCCTCCACTTT
once	TRBV7-2	TRBJ1-1	TRBD1	CASSSQGGNTEAFF	TGTGCCAGCAGCTCTCAGGGGGGGAACACTGAAGCTTTCTTT
once	TRBV4-1	TRBJ2-3	.	CASSRRDTSTDTQYF	TGCGCCAGCAGCAGAAGGGACACTAGCACAGATACGCAGTATTTT